This TCR beta chain appears in the sequencing data of a study of CD8 T cells in Susac syndrome. This clonotype was seen just once. RNA totalling roughly 0.45 to 1 ug underwent reverse transcription with random hexamers. Using its own MiXCR run on the immunoSEQ multiplex PCR reads, TCRdb lists one record per CDR3 protein. The table shows approximately 76,000 distinct CDR3 sequences, with roughly 94% occurring only once. Trimming pared 3 bases from V and 7 bases from J, leaving 12 bases between. Germline CDR1 reads SQVTM; CDR2 reads ANQGSEA. The CDR3 covers 12 residues. The gene calls are TRBV29-1 and TRBJ2-5; D unresolved. The TCR was taken from a human donor with multiple sclerosis. Sequencing was carried out using CD8+ T cells from PBMCs. CDR3 protein: CSVESDNPTQYF. CDR3 in DNA: TGCAGCGTTGAGTCCGATAACCCGACCCAGTACTTC.